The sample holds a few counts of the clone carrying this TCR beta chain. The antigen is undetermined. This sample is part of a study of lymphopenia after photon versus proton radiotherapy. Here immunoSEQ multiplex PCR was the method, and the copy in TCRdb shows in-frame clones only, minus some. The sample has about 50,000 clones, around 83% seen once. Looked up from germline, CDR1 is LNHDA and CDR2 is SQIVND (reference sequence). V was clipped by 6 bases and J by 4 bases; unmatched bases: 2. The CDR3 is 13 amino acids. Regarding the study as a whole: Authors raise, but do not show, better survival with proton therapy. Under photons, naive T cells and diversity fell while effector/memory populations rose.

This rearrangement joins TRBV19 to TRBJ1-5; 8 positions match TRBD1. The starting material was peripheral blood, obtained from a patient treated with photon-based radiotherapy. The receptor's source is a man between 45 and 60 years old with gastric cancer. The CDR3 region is CASRDRENQPQHF. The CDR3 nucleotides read TGTGCCAGTAGGGACAGGGAAAATCAGCCCCAGCATTTT.